This T cell receptor (beta chain) was sequenced for a study of radiotherapy plus CTLA-4 blockade in lung cancer. The data were produced by immunoSEQ multiplex PCR, yet TCRdb's version contains in-frame clones alone and is incomplete. Of tens of thousands of clones in the sample, approximately 67% are singletons; the top ten hold around 8.8%. Study-level results: It was early blood T cell clone dynamics, with interferon-beta, that reportedly best predicted response.

Details on this clone: Its specificity is not known.

V was pared by 6 bases and J by 5 bases, with 16 bases of the junction left unmatched. This CDR3 is 18 amino acids long. CDR1 is MDHEN, CDR2 SYDVKM, per germline. This clonotype was obtained from a human donor with non-small cell lung cancer whose response to radiotherapy plus ipilimumab could not be evaluated. This specimen was peripheral blood, taken from a patient treated with radiotherapy plus ipilimumab. The chain carries TRBV28 and TRBJ1-6; 7 bases are shared with TRBD1. In nucleotides, the CDR3 is TGTGCCAGCAGACGGCTGGTCCGTTCGGACAGGAATAATTCACCCCTCCACTTT. Translated, it gives CASRRLVRSDRNNSPLHF.